The rows below give T cell receptor beta chains drawn from one sample of a study of blood T cell repertoires in COVID-19. Clones were sequenced by immunoSEQ multiplex PCR, and TCRdb holds only the in-frame ones, with some missing. Of some 130,000 clones listed, about 87% are singletons. The sample taken for sequencing was peripheral blood. The receptor set was obtained from a man between 45 and 60 years old with acute or convalescent COVID-19. Both conserved end residues are part of each CDR3. Each record gives: J gene, clone size, D gene, V gene, CDR3 DNA, CDR3 protein. A D gene is named only where the DNA matches it firmly. Size tells how often a clone was seen (once, few, many) or the class of an expanded clone, and some rows leave it out.

j_call: TRBJ1-1
clone_size: few
d_call: TRBD1
v_call: TRBV7-9
cdr3_nt: TGTGCCAGCAGCTTTAGAATACAGGGGGGCGTAGCTTTCTTT
cdr3_aa: CASSFRIQGGVAFF

j_call: TRBJ1-5
clone_size: -
d_call: TRBD1
v_call: TRBV23-1
cdr3_nt: TGCGCCAGCAGTCGACAGAACAGGGGGCAGGATCAGCCCCAGCATTTT
cdr3_aa: CASSRQNRGQDQPQHF

j_call: TRBJ1-1
clone_size: -
d_call: -
v_call: TRBV7-6
cdr3_nt: TGTGCCAGCAGCTTAGACAGAAGGAACACTGAAGCTTTCTTT
cdr3_aa: CASSLDRRNTEAFF

j_call: TRBJ2-3
clone_size: -
d_call: -
v_call: TRBV5-1
cdr3_nt: TGCGCCAGCAGCTTTGGCCTCAGTTTATCAGATACGCAGTATTTT
cdr3_aa: CASSFGLSLSDTQYF

j_call: TRBJ2-3
clone_size: -
d_call: -
v_call: TRBV12-3/TRBV12-4
cdr3_nt: TGTGCCAGCAGTCTTTTTGGCTCAGATACGCAGTATTTT
cdr3_aa: CASSLFGSDTQYF

j_call: TRBJ2-5
clone_size: -
d_call: -
v_call: TRBV5-1
cdr3_nt: TGCGCCAGCAGCTTGGCTGGCTCGCGGGAGACCCAGTACTTC
cdr3_aa: CASSLAGSRETQYF

j_call: TRBJ1-3
clone_size: -
d_call: -
v_call: TRBV5-1
cdr3_nt: TGCGCCAGCAGCTTGGCCCCGTTGTCCAGCTCTGGAAACACCATATATTTT
cdr3_aa: CASSLAPLSSSGNTIYF

j_call: TRBJ1-1
clone_size: -
d_call: TRBD1
v_call: TRBV5-1
cdr3_nt: TGCGCCAGCAAGTCGGCCGGGACAGGTGGGGGGACTGAAGCTTTCTTT
cdr3_aa: CASKSAGTGGGTEAFF

j_call: TRBJ1-2
clone_size: -
d_call: -
v_call: TRBV2
cdr3_nt: TGTGCCAGCAGGGAAGGGGGGCCCCCCTATGGCTACACCTTC
cdr3_aa: CASREGGPPYGYTF

j_call: TRBJ2-7
clone_size: -
d_call: TRBD2
v_call: TRBV3-1/TRBV3-2
cdr3_nt: TGTGCCAGCAGCTATAGCGGGAGCAGAAACGAGCAGTACTTC
cdr3_aa: CASSYSGSRNEQYF

j_call: TRBJ2-1
clone_size: -
d_call: -
v_call: TRBV5-4
cdr3_nt: TGTGCCAGCAGCTTCCCGCTAGCGAGAGAGCAGTTCTTC
cdr3_aa: CASSFPLAREQFF

j_call: TRBJ1-1
clone_size: -
d_call: -
v_call: TRBV7-3
cdr3_nt: TGTGCCAGCAGCTCGGACAGGAACACTGAAGCTTTCTTT
cdr3_aa: CASSSDRNTEAFF

j_call: TRBJ2-2
clone_size: -
d_call: -
v_call: TRBV5-1
cdr3_nt: TGCGCCAGCAGCTTTACGGCCCAACAGACCCCCGGGGAGCTGTTTTTT
cdr3_aa: CASSFTAQQTPGELFF

j_call: TRBJ2-5
clone_size: -
d_call: TRBD2
v_call: TRBV9
cdr3_nt: TGTGCCAGCAGCTTCGGACTAGGACAAGAGACCCAGTACTTC
cdr3_aa: CASSFGLGQETQYF

j_call: TRBJ2-1
clone_size: -
d_call: TRBD2
v_call: TRBV11-2
cdr3_nt: TGTGCCAGCAGTTTTACTAGCGGGATATACAATGAGCAGTTCTTC
cdr3_aa: CASSFTSGIYNEQFF

j_call: TRBJ2-3
clone_size: -
d_call: TRBD1
v_call: TRBV5-1
cdr3_nt: TGCGCCAGCAGTTCCCGGGACAGTACTACAGATACGCAGTATTTT
cdr3_aa: CASSSRDSTTDTQYF

j_call: TRBJ1-4
clone_size: -
d_call: -
v_call: TRBV11-2
cdr3_nt: TGTGCCAGCAGCCCTCCGGGGGAAAAACTGTTTTTT
cdr3_aa: CASSPPGEKLFF

j_call: TRBJ1-2
clone_size: -
d_call: -
v_call: TRBV25-1
cdr3_nt: TGTGCCTCGACCCGGGGACATAGTAACTATGGCTACACCTTC
cdr3_aa: CASTRGHSNYGYTF

j_call: TRBJ2-1
clone_size: -
d_call: -
v_call: TRBV19
cdr3_nt: TGTGCCAGTAGTACCCCCCGGCGGTCCTCCTACAATGAGCAGTTCTTC
cdr3_aa: CASSTPRRSSYNEQFF

j_call: TRBJ1-6
clone_size: few
d_call: -
v_call: TRBV6-5
cdr3_nt: TGTGCCAGCAACAGGGATTCGGGGTGGCCCCTCCACTTT
cdr3_aa: CASNRDSGWPLHF

j_call: TRBJ2-1
clone_size: -
d_call: TRBD2
v_call: TRBV5-1
cdr3_nt: TGCGCCAGCAGCTTCTTAGCCCGGGGAGGGGTCCATGAGCAGTTCTTC
cdr3_aa: CASSFLARGGVHEQFF

j_call: TRBJ1-1
clone_size: -
d_call: TRBD1
v_call: TRBV2
cdr3_nt: TGTGCCAGCAGTGAAGGGACAGGTCTTGAAGCTTTCTTT
cdr3_aa: CASSEGTGLEAFF

j_call: TRBJ1-1
clone_size: -
d_call: TRBD1
v_call: TRBV6-4
cdr3_nt: TGTGCCAGCAGTTTACGGGACAGTCCCAAGAACACTGAAGCTTTCTTT
cdr3_aa: CASSLRDSPKNTEAFF

j_call: TRBJ2-7
clone_size: -
d_call: -
v_call: TRBV29-1
cdr3_nt: TGCAGCGTTGTAGGGGCACTGCCCTTGCCCTACGAGCAGTACTTC
cdr3_aa: CSVVGALPLPYEQYF

j_call: TRBJ1-2
clone_size: -
d_call: -
v_call: TRBV5-1
cdr3_nt: TGCGCCAGCAGCTTGATTCCGGTCGGGGGGTTTAAGGATGGCTACACCTTC
cdr3_aa: CASSLIPVGGFKDGYTF

j_call: TRBJ2-1
clone_size: -
d_call: -
v_call: TRBV3-1/TRBV3-2
cdr3_nt: TGTGCCAGCAGCCAAGTGGCGGGGGCCTCCTACAATGAGCAGTTCTTC
cdr3_aa: CASSQVAGASYNEQFF

j_call: TRBJ1-5
clone_size: -
d_call: TRBD1
v_call: TRBV5-8
cdr3_nt: TGTGCCAGCAGCAGGACAGGGGGTAATAGCAATCAGCCCCAGCATTTT
cdr3_aa: CASSRTGGNSNQPQHF

j_call: TRBJ1-3
clone_size: -
d_call: -
v_call: TRBV4-2
cdr3_nt: TGTGCCAGCAGCCCCGTACGGGAGTCTGGAAACACCATATATTTT
cdr3_aa: CASSPVRESGNTIYF

j_call: TRBJ2-1
clone_size: -
d_call: TRBD2
v_call: TRBV7-2
cdr3_nt: TGTGCCAGCAGCACTAGCGCCACTTACTACAATGAGCAGTTCTTC
cdr3_aa: CASSTSATYYNEQFF

j_call: TRBJ1-2
clone_size: -
d_call: -
v_call: TRBV5-4
cdr3_nt: TGTGCCAGCAGGAGCTGGTTCTCATCTAACTATGGCTACACCTTC
cdr3_aa: CASRSWFSSNYGYTF

j_call: TRBJ2-2
clone_size: -
d_call: -
v_call: TRBV7-9
cdr3_nt: TGTGCCAGCAGTGCGTTGAACACCGGGGAGCTGTTTTTT
cdr3_aa: CASSALNTGELFF

j_call: TRBJ1-1
clone_size: -
d_call: -
v_call: TRBV2
cdr3_nt: TGTGCCAGCAGGGGTGGACAGAAGAACACTGAAGCTTTCTTT
cdr3_aa: CASRGGQKNTEAFF